Below, one T cell receptor beta chain is given with its context. The CDR3 covers 14 residues. The V gene's germline CDR1 is SGHRS and CDR2 YFSETQ. J gave up 0 bases and V 4 bases, and 4 bases lay outside the gene matches. The data were obtained in a study of blood T cell repertoires in COVID-19. Study details: Acute-phase and convalescent COVID-19 samples originated in the United States, Italy and Spain. T cells, B-cell-depleted T cells, or PBMCs supplied cDNA or gDNA.

As handled by the study authors: The assay estimated nucleated cells by amplifying reference gene primers. The table came from immunoSEQ multiplex PCR; TCRdb's copy has only in-frame clones and leaves some out. The DNA gave D and trimming, while V, J and clone size come from that table. Of 60,000 to 80,000 clones in the sample, approximately 90% were seen once. The TCR originated in a woman aged 80 or older with acute or convalescent COVID-19. Input material: peripheral blood. The chain employs TRBV5-1 and TRBJ2-7, with TRBD1 matching over 7 bases. Written as DNA, the CDR3 is TGCGCCAGCAGCCTAGGACAGGTCTCCTACGAGCAGTACTTC. This sequence encodes CASSLGQVSYEQYF.